The rows below give T cell receptor beta chains drawn from one sample of a study of T cells in Graves' hyperthyroidism and ophthalmopathy. TCRdb redid the calling of the multiplex PCR reads with MiXCR, one entry per CDR3 protein. The table records 500,000 to 800,000 distinct CDR3 sequences, more than 14% of them present only once. Sequenced material: blood. These receptor sequences come from a woman aged 50 to 65 with Graves' ophthalmopathy. CDR3s include the opening cysteine and the closing phenylalanine or tryptophan. A D gene is named only where the DNA matches it firmly. Expanded clones are given a class, and other clones once, few, many or no size at all.

TRBV29-1	TRBD1	TRBJ2-7	few	CSVEDLRQGAYEQYF	TGCAGCGTTGAAGATCTAAGACAGGGGGCCTACGAGCAGTACTTC
TRBV29-1	TRBD2	TRBJ2-7	few	CSVLGQRGAREQYF	TGCAGCGTCTTAGGGCAGCGGGGGGCCCGCGAGCAGTACTTC
TRBV9	TRBD2	TRBJ2-3	few	CASSVVFSGSTDTQYF	TGTGCCAGCAGCGTAGTTTTTAGCGGGAGTACAGATACGCAGTATTTT
TRBV29-1	TRBD1	TRBJ2-4	many	CSVEGNGQGAYIQYF	TGCAGCGTTGAAGGAAACGGACAGGGGGCGTACATTCAGTACTTC
TRBV9	TRBD2	TRBJ2-2	.	CASSVPTSGGLTGELFF	TGTGCCAGCAGCGTTCCAACTAGCGGGGGCCTCACCGGGGAGCTGTTTTTT
TRBV5-1	TRBD1	TRBJ2-2	many	CASRGQDTGELFF	TGCGCCAGCAGGGGACAGGACACCGGGGAGCTGTTTTTT
TRBV20-1	.	TRBJ1-1	.	CSASLVGTPGTEAFF	TGCAGTGCCAGCTTGGTCGGGACCCCTGGGACTGAAGCTTTCTTT
TRBV12-3/TRBV12-4	TRBD2	TRBJ2-1	many	CASSPSGRNFPMNNEQFF	TGTGCCAGCAGCCCTAGCGGGAGAAATTTCCCGATGAACAATGAGCAGTTCTTC
TRBV7-2	.	TRBJ1-5	.	CASSLWGRDNQPQHF	TGTGCCAGCAGCTTATGGGGACGGGACAATCAGCCCCAGCATTTT
TRBV20-1	.	TRBJ1-2	many	CSARDGRGRGGYTF	TGCAGTGCTAGAGATGGTCGGGGGCGCGGGGGCTACACCTTC
TRBV27	TRBD2	TRBJ2-2	many	CASIRLAGVVTGELFF	TGTGCCAGCATACGCCTAGCGGGAGTGGTCACCGGGGAGCTGTTTTTT
TRBV5-8	TRBD1	TRBJ1-1	.	CASSSGQGGRTEAFF	TGTGCCAGCAGCTCCGGACAGGGCGGACGAACTGAAGCTTTCTTT
TRBV5-1	TRBD2	TRBJ2-7	once	CASSRTSGDWAYEQYF	TGCGCCAGCAGCCGGACTAGCGGGGATTGGGCCTACGAGCAGTACTTC
TRBV5-1	TRBD1	TRBJ2-4	many	CASSPKDRDAKNIQYF	TGCGCCAGCAGCCCCAAGGACAGGGACGCCAAAAACATTCAGTACTTC
TRBV4-1	.	TRBJ1-5	few	CASSHRTADNQPQHF	TGCGCCAGCAGCCACAGGACAGCAGACAATCAGCCCCAGCATTTT
TRBV19	TRBD1	TRBJ1-1	.	CASRRQGLLNTEAFF	TGTGCCAGTAGGAGACAGGGCCTGTTGAACACTGAAGCTTTCTTT
TRBV10-3	.	TRBJ1-1	many	CAIRKDRTNTEAFF	TGTGCCATCAGGAAGGACAGAACGAACACTGAAGCTTTCTTT
TRBV6-1	TRBD2	TRBJ2-2	.	CASSFGLAGNTGELFF	TGTGCCAGCAGTTTCGGACTAGCGGGAAACACCGGGGAGCTGTTTTTT
TRBV19	.	TRBJ1-5	.	CASSIDRFRTQPQHF	TGTGCCAGTAGTATAGATCGGTTCCGTACTCAGCCCCAGCATTTT
TRBV11-1	.	TRBJ2-7	many	CASSLGGSAYEQYF	TGTGCCAGCAGCTTAGGCGGGTCGGCCTACGAGCAGTACTTC
TRBV6-1	.	TRBJ2-2	few	CASLLVAANTGELFF	TGTGCCAGCTTATTGGTAGCCGCAAACACCGGGGAGCTGTTTTTT
TRBV7-2	.	TRBJ2-2	many	CASSLAGYANTGELFF	TGTGCCAGCAGCTTAGCGGGGTACGCGAACACCGGGGAGCTGTTTTTT
TRBV20-1	.	TRBJ1-2	.	CSASRDSYNGYTF	TGCAGTGCTAGTCGCGACAGTTACAATGGCTACACCTTC
TRBV19	TRBD1	TRBJ1-1	.	CASLPGQGWTEAFF	TGTGCCAGCTTACCGGGACAGGGTTGGACTGAAGCTTTCTTT
TRBV7-8	.	TRBJ2-2	few	CASSLPAGQTGELFF	TGTGCCAGCAGCTTGCCGGCAGGGCAGACCGGGGAGCTGTTTTTT
TRBV19	.	TRBJ1-6	few	CASSIGGHNSPLHF	TGTGCCAGTAGTATCGGTGGCCATAATTCACCCCTCCACTTT
TRBV20-1	.	TRBJ2-1	many	CSARLRGSSYNEQFF	TGCAGTGCTAGATTAAGGGGGAGCTCCTACAATGAGCAGTTCTTC
TRBV6-2/TRBV6-3	TRBD1	TRBJ1-5	once	CASSYPRQGLSNQPQHF	TGTGCCAGCAGTTACCCTAGACAGGGCCTTAGCAATCAGCCCCAGCATTTT
TRBV20-1	.	TRBJ2-1	many	CSASSLSNSYNEQFF	TGCAGTGCTAGCTCCTTAAGTAACTCCTACAATGAGCAGTTCTTC
TRBV7-9	.	TRBJ2-2	.	CASSVLRGTGELFF	TGTGCCAGCAGCGTTCTAAGGGGGACCGGGGAGCTGTTTTTT
TRBV24-1	TRBD2	TRBJ2-3	many	CATSDPGSGNTDTQYF	TGTGCCACCAGTGACCCTGGTAGCGGGAACACAGATACGCAGTATTTT
TRBV7-9	.	TRBJ2-2	few	CASSLAGPTTGELFF	TGTGCCAGCAGCTTAGCGGGGCCCACCACCGGGGAGCTGTTTTTT
TRBV20-1	.	TRBJ1-3	few	CSASPVISGNTIYF	TGCAGTGCTAGTCCAGTAATCTCTGGAAACACCATATATTTT
TRBV24-1	TRBD2	TRBJ2-1	many	CATSDPTSGISSYNEQFF	TGTGCCACCAGTGATCCAACTAGCGGGATCAGCTCCTACAATGAGCAGTTCTTC
TRBV2	.	TRBJ2-7	many	CASSVLSGPYEQYF	TGTGCCAGCAGTGTACTTAGCGGTCCCTACGAGCAGTACTTC
TRBV11-3	TRBD2	TRBJ2-3	few	CASSDPGLGADTQYF	TGTGCCAGCAGCGACCCGGGACTAGGGGCAGATACGCAGTATTTT
TRBV28	.	TRBJ2-7	few	CASSLWDSLYEQYF	TGTGCCAGCAGTTTATGGGACTCACTTTACGAGCAGTACTTC